This TCR beta chain was recorded in a study of blood T cells in healthy people across ages. Donors each provided 7.5 to 10 milliliters of peripheral blood. They isolated at least 6.5 million PBMCs from each sample. This CDR3 spans 14 amino acids. V lost 5 bases and J 2 bases, leaving 10 bases between the germline ends. Germline values: CDR1 MNHEY, CDR2 SVGEGT. The study's findings and limits: Across the age range, TCR beta diversity per million T cells fell in a roughly linear way.

At least ten counts were recorded for this clonotype. Antigen unknown. Through a sample-barcoded 5' primer and a J-beta primer mix, a second PCR was run for roughly 6 to 12 cycles. One entry per CDR3 protein, called by TCRdb with MiXCR from the 5' RACE reads. Among fewer than 800,000 distinct CDR3 sequences listed, about 30% were seen once. The sample taken for sequencing was blood. This receptor was identified in a woman aged 80 or over in good health. The chain links TRBV6-2 or TRBV6-3 to TRBJ2-1; unclear D gene. CDR3 sequence reads: CASSSASPYNEQFF. The CDR3 coding sequence is TGTGCCAGCAGTAGCGCCTCGCCCTACAATGAGCAGTTCTTC.